These T cell receptor beta chains were read from a single sample in a study of T-cell memory formation after mild COVID-19. TCRdb analysed the 5' RACE reads with MiXCR anew, one entry per CDR3 protein. The sample consists of 300,000 to 400,000 distinct CDR3 sequences, around 15% of them appearing once. Sample: PBMCs or a T cell subset sorted from them (not recorded which). These receptors all come from a man between 18 and 35 years old who had mild COVID-19 (a few samples of this study predate the infection). Cell type and time point are not known. CDR3s leave out the opening cysteine and the closing phenylalanine or tryptophan.

J gene: TRBJ2-3; V gene: TRBV20-1; CDR3 protein: SAREQGAGDTQY
J gene: TRBJ1-6; V gene: TRBV6-2/TRBV6-3; CDR3 protein: ASSYRSDSPLH
J gene: TRBJ2-5; V gene: TRBV7-2; CDR3 protein: ASSPRGGAQETQY
J gene: TRBJ2-6; V gene: TRBV19; CDR3 protein: ASHDPARGLRSGANVLT
J gene: TRBJ2-3; V gene: TRBV7-2; CDR3 protein: ASSALAGGPDTQY
J gene: TRBJ2-3; V gene: TRBV15; CDR3 protein: ATSRDVPDTQY
J gene: TRBJ2-5; V gene: TRBV2; CDR3 protein: ASFRDREETQY
J gene: TRBJ2-6; V gene: TRBV7-2; CDR3 protein: ASTWGVSGANVLT
J gene: TRBJ1-3; V gene: TRBV4-1; CDR3 protein: ASSPGLQSSGNTIY
J gene: TRBJ2-3; V gene: TRBV7-2; CDR3 protein: ASSPPRVSTDTQY
J gene: TRBJ1-6; V gene: TRBV3-1; CDR3 protein: ASSLEQGTPLH